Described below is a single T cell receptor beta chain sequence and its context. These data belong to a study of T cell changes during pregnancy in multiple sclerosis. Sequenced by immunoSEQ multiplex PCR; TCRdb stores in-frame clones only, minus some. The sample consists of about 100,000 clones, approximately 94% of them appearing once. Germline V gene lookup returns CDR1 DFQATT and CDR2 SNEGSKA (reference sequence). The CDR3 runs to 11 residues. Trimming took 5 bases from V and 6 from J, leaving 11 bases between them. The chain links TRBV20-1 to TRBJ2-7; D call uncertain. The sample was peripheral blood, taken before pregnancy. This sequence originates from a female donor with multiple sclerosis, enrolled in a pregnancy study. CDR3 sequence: CSAAHVGEQYF. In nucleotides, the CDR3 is TGCAGTGCTGCCCATGTCGGCGAGCAGTACTTC.